This T cell receptor beta chain emerged from a study of blood T cells in healthy people across ages. It was with a sample-barcoded 5' primer and a J-beta primer mix that a second PCR of roughly 7 to 12 cycles was run. TCRdb itself ran the 5' RACE reads through MiXCR, one entry per CDR3 protein. Here the sample spans around 1,700,000 distinct CDR3 sequences, 28% being singletons. The CDR3 extends over 14 amino acids. Trimming removed 5 bases at V and 4 bases at J, with 12 bases between. Germline V CDR1 and CDR2: SGHDN, FVKESK. Study findings and constraints: It was the long-lived donors that had more naive CD4+ cells and higher diversity than aged donors. For the donors, CMV status was unknown and possibly confounded expanded clonotype changes.

This clonotype occurred a few times. Antigen unknown. The clonotype originates from a woman younger than 45 in good health. Material for sequencing was blood. This chain links TRBV14 with TRBJ2-1; D remains ambiguous. CDR3 sequence reads: CASSKHQAYNEQFF. CDR3 sequence (DNA): TGTGCCAGCAGCAAACATCAGGCTTACAATGAGCAGTTCTTC.